What follows are 10 T cell receptor beta chains derived from one specimen sequenced in a study of post-analysis software for immune sequencing data. TCR beta libraries were prepared from cDNA with unique molecular identifiers. In TCRdb, the PCR reads were re-called with MiXCR into one record per CDR3 protein. This table has hundreds of thousands of distinct CDR3 sequences, approximately 59% appearing once. Study findings and constraints: Patients showed TRBV5-6, TRBV5-1 and TRBV20-1 among about five TRBV segments more frequent than in controls.

These TCRs are of unknown antigen specificity. The source material was blood. These receptors were taken from a girl aged 2-10 years with multiple sclerosis.

V gene TRBV12-3 or TRBV12-4 combines with J gene TRBJ2-3; no clear D gene. CDR3 size: 13 residues. Trimming cost V 6 bases and J 0 bases, with 7 bases left between them. CDR3 sequence: CASRITSTDTQYF. The CDR3 DNA reads TGTGCCAGCAGGATCACTAGCACAGATACGCAGTATTTT.

The rearrangement uses TRBV20-1 and TRBJ2-3; D uncertain. The V gene's germline CDR1 is DFQATT and CDR2 SNEGSKA (reference sequence). This CDR3 spans 15 amino acids. V was pared by 6 bases and J by 2 bases, with 18 bases between. The DNA of the CDR3 is TGCAGTGCGGACGGCACGGACCATTACACAGATACGCAGTATTTT. Residues: CSADGTDHYTDTQYF.

The chain recombines TRBV11-2 with TRBJ2-7, with D perhaps TRBD2 (6 bases). Trimming took off 7 bases at V and 2 bases at J, with 18 bases between the two ends. The CDR3 runs to 15 residues. Germline CDR1 is SGHAT and CDR2 is FQNNGV. CDR3 nucleotides: TGTGCCAGCAAGAGTGGCGGGGTCATCCCCTACGAGCAGTACTTC. Translation: CASKSGGVIPYEQYF.

The rearrangement uses TRBV6-1 and TRBJ2-5, with D possibly matching TRBD2 (6 bases). This CDR3 is built from 14 residues. Germline V lookup: CDR1 MNHNS, CDR2 SASEGT. V was shortened by 4 bases and J by 7 bases, with 16 bases between the two germline ends. The CDR3 is CASSAGGDLRTQYF. CDR3 DNA sequence: TGTGCCAGCAGTGCCGGGGGAGATTTGAGGACCCAGTACTTC.

The count of this clonotype is one. The chain uses TRBV29-1 and TRBJ2-5, with unresolved D. V gave up 4 bases and J gave up 5 bases, with 8 bases separating them. Germline lookup yields CDR1 SQVTM and CDR2 ANQGSEA. The CDR3 loop spans 11 amino acids. The CDR3 nucleotides are TGCAGCGTTGCGGTGTACGAGACCCAGTACTTC. This translates into CSVAVYETQYF. Full variable domain (missing parts from reference TRBV29-1 and TRBJ2-5): SAVISQKPSRDICQRGTSLTIQCQVDSQVTMMFWYRQQPGQSLTLIATANQGSEATYESGFVIDKFPISRPNLTFSTLTVSNMSPEDSSIYLCSVAVYETQYFGPGTRLLVL.

The rearrangement uses TRBV12-3 or TRBV12-4 and TRBJ1-5; D ambiguous. V was clipped by 6 bases and J by 3 bases, with 12 bases between them. The CDR3 extends over 14 amino acids. DNA for the CDR3: TGTGCCAGCAGCTACGACGGGATCAATCAGCCCCAGCATTTT. Its translation is CASSYDGINQPQHF.

The gene calls are TRBV5-1 and TRBJ1-1; 10 bases align to TRBD1. This CDR3 comprises 15 residues. Germline loops: CDR1 SGHRS, CDR2 YFSETQ. Germline trimming cut 5 bases from V and 5 bases from J; bases unmatched to any gene: 9. DNA of the CDR3: TGCGCCAGCAGGCCTGGACAGGGGGGAGGGACTGAAGCTTTCTTT. Residues: CASRPGQGGGTEAFF.

The gene calls are TRBV20-1 and TRBJ1-5; the D gene is possibly TRBD1 (5 bases). The germline V and J ends were trimmed by 6 bases and 2 bases, with 14 bases remaining between them. CDR3 length: 14 residues. Germline CDR1 DFQATT, CDR2 SNEGSKA (reference sequence). DNA for the CDR3: TGCAGTGCCGAGGCAGGGCTAGGCAATCAGCCCCAGCATTTT. It encodes CSAEAGLGNQPQHF.

In this sample, this clonotype turned up once. The J gene is TRBJ1-1, the V gene TRBV20-1; unclear D gene. The CDR3 sequence is 13 residues long. Germline CDR1 and CDR2: DFQATT and SNEGSKA (reference sequence). V lost 6 bases to trimming and J lost 7 bases, with 18 bases between them. The CDR3 protein is CSALKPEVDEAFF. The CDR3 nucleotides read TGCAGTGCCCTGAAGCCAGAGGTGGATGAAGCTTTCTTT.

This chain joins TRBV25-1 and TRBJ1-2, with D unresolved. Between the trimmed V and J ends, which lost 6 bases and 6 bases, there was a span of 17 bases. The CDR3 runs to 14 residues. CDR1 is MGHDK and CDR2 is SYGVNS in the germline V gene. This CDR3 is CASRIPGVSNGYTF. The DNA of the CDR3 is TGTGCCAGCAGAATACCTGGGGTTTCGAATGGCTACACCTTC.